A single sample gave rise to the 27 T cell receptor beta chains below, sequenced in a study of technical replicates of blood from a handful of donors. The assay was immunoSEQ multiplex PCR, and TCRdb's table has in-frame clones only and misses some. The sample has 40,000 to 65,000 clones; roughly 86% are singletons. The sequencing sample was made of PBMCs. The receptor set was obtained from a human donor in good health. Some clones in this sample may be carry-over from other donors' samples.

In this sample, this clone turned up a few times. The J gene is TRBJ1-1, the V gene TRBV21-1. TRBV21-1 is a recognized pseudogene. There are 17 residues in the CDR3. As DNA, the CDR3 is TGTGCCAGCAACCTAGACCCAGTTCTACACTCTAGCACTGAAGCTTTCTTT. It translates to CASNLDPVLHSSTEAFF.

The CDR3 here is CAISAGRDSLRDTQYF. The CDR3 nucleotides are TGTGCCATCAGTGCTGGACGGGACAGTCTGCGAGATACGCAGTATTTT. The chain uses TRBV10-3 and TRBJ2-3; TRBD1 agrees at 7 bases. Germline-derived CDR1 and CDR2 are ENHRY and SYGVKD. The CDR3 has 16 residues. With V trimmed by 4 bases and J by 5 bases, 12 bases remained unmatched.

Here the CDR3 reads CASRRTGDNSYEQYF. In DNA form, the CDR3 reads TGCGCCAGCAGAAGAACAGGGGACAACTCCTACGAGCAGTACTTC. The chain has TRBV5-1 and TRBJ2-7, with 7 bases that match TRBD1. Germline V gene data show CDR1 as SGHRS and CDR2 as YFSETQ. Trimming took 5 bases from V and 0 from J; bases not matched to a gene: 8. The CDR3 spans 15 residues.

This sequence joins TRBV29-1 and TRBJ2-6; D call uncertain. There are 13 residues in the CDR3. V was clipped by 3 bases and J by 1 base, with 4 bases between them. Per the germline V gene, CDR1 is SQVTM and CDR2 is ANQGSEA. This CDR3 reads CSVDSSGANVLTF. As DNA, the CDR3 is TGCAGCGTTGACAGTTCTGGGGCCAACGTCCTGACTTTC.

J is TRBJ1-2 and V is TRBV7-2, with 7 bases lining up with TRBD1. V dropped 1 base and J dropped 2; count of bases not matched to a gene: 1. Germline CDR1 reads SGHTA; CDR2 reads FQGNSA. The length of the CDR3 is 14 residues. The CDR3 here is CASSLDRGNYGYTF. As DNA, the CDR3 is TGTGCCAGCAGCTTAGACAGGGGAAACTATGGCTACACCTTC.

This sequence joins TRBV5-1 and TRBJ2-1; 12 bases are shared with TRBD2. The CDR3 runs 15 residues. CDR1 and CDR2 (germline): SGHRS, YFSETQ. V dropped 0 bases and J dropped 7; count of bases not matched to a gene: 2. The CDR3 spells CASSLALAGGNEQFF. CDR3 in DNA: TGCGCCAGCAGCTTGGCCCTAGCGGGAGGGAATGAGCAGTTCTTC. The variable domain in full, completed from reference TRBV5-1 and TRBJ2-1, reads KAGVTQTPRYLIKTRGQQVTLSCSPISGHRSVSWYQQTPGQGLQFLFEYFSETQRNKGNFPGRFSGRQFSNSRSEMNVSTLELGDSALYLCASSLALAGGNEQFFGPGTRLTVL.

The chain combines TRBV5-1 with TRBJ1-1, with a weak D call TRBD1 (6 bases). CDR3 size: 14 residues. With 2 bases removed from V and 1 base from J, the gap between germline ends came to 9 bases. The germline V gene encodes CDR1 SGHRS and CDR2 YFSETQ. CDR3 DNA sequence: TGCGCCAGCAGCTTTGGACAGAAGAACACTGAAGCTTTCTTT. It codes for CASSFGQKNTEAFF.

The chain joins TRBV7-2 to TRBJ2-1, with D tentatively TRBD1 (6 bases). This CDR3 is built from 13 residues. Germline values: CDR1 SGHTA, CDR2 FQGNSA. Between the trimmed V and J ends, which lost 0 bases and 14 bases, there was a span of 14 bases. CDR3 coding DNA: TGTGCCAGCAGCTTAGCCGACCACAGGGATAAGTTCTTC. This encodes CASSLADHRDKFF.

This chain links TRBV5-1 with TRBJ2-4; 13 positions agree with TRBD2. From germline, CDR1 is SGHRS and CDR2 YFSETQ. Losses at the gene ends were 3 bases for V and 4 bases for J; bases not matched to a gene: 4. The CDR3 runs to 16 residues. In nucleotides, the CDR3 is TGCGCCAGCAGCTCGGGACTAGCGGGGATGAAAAACATTCAGTACTTC. This encodes CASSSGLAGMKNIQYF.

This chain connects TRBV5-6 to TRBJ2-7; perhaps TRBD2 as D (6 bases). This CDR3 has 14 residues. Between the trimmed V and J ends, which lost 1 base and 0 bases, there was a span of 8 bases. Germline values: CDR1 SGHDT, CDR2 YYEEEE. CDR3 in DNA: TGTGCCAGCAGCTTGCGCGGGACCTCCTACGAGCAGTACTTC. This translates into CASSLRGTSYEQYF.

J is TRBJ1-2 and V is TRBV27, with D perhaps TRBD1 (5 bases). V gave up 3 bases and J gave up 2 bases, with 10 bases separating them. The length of the CDR3 is 14 residues. Germline CDR1 and CDR2: MNHEY and SMNVEV (reference sequence). CDR3 region: CASSFLGPNYGYTF. CDR3 sequence (DNA): TGTGCCAGCAGTTTCCTGGGGCCAAACTATGGCTACACCTTC.

This chain uses TRBV5-4 with TRBJ1-6; D ambiguous. V gave up 4 bases and J gave up 6 bases, with 14 bases separating them. The germline V gene has CDR1 SGHNT and CDR2 YYREEE (reference sequence). The CDR3 runs to 15 residues. As DNA, the CDR3 is TGTGCCAGCAGCGCAGGAGGGCGGTTTAATTCACCCCTCCACTTT. Encoded protein: CASSAGGRFNSPLHF.

The chain combines TRBV2 with TRBJ1-2, with D possibly TRBD1 on 5 matching bases. The V end lost 6 bases, the J end lost 6 bases, and 11 bases lay between the germline ends. Per the germline V gene, CDR1 is SNHLY and CDR2 is FYNNEI. The CDR3 totals 12 residues. CDR3 sequence (DNA): TGTGCCAGCAGGATACAGGTCCATGGCTACACCTTC. Amino acids: CASRIQVHGYTF.

This clone appeared once. The chain combines TRBV7-9 with TRBJ1-1; 10 nucleotides match TRBD1. Germline values: CDR1 SEHNR, CDR2 FQNEAQ (reference sequence). The trim removed 5 bases at V and 6 bases at J, leaving 9 bases unmatched. The CDR3 runs to 15 residues. The CDR3: CASSAGQGWFSEAFF. The DNA for the CDR3 is TGTGCCAGCAGCGCGGGACAGGGGTGGTTCTCTGAAGCTTTCTTT.

The rearrangement joins TRBV10-3 to TRBJ1-1, with D possibly being TRBD1 (5 bases). The CDR3 contains 14 residues. Germline lookup yields CDR1 ENHRY and CDR2 SYGVKD. V was trimmed by 8 bases and J by 0 bases, leaving 13 bases between them. CDR3 protein: CAIHGGNMNTEAFF. The CDR3 bases are TGTGCCATCCACGGGGGAAATATGAACACTGAAGCTTTCTTT.

This chain links TRBV7-3 with TRBJ2-3, with TRBD2 identical over 15 bases. Trimming took 5 bases from V and 6 from J; bases not matched to a gene: 3. Germline V gene data show CDR1 as SGHTA and CDR2 as FQGTGA. The CDR3 is 15 amino acids. CDR3 coding DNA: TGTGCCAGCAGCCGAGGACTAGCGGGAGGGGATACGCAGTATTTT. This codes for CASSRGLAGGDTQYF.

V gene TRBV18 combines with J gene TRBJ1-6; D is perhaps TRBD1 (5 bases). The CDR3 has 15 residues. In germline, CDR1 is KGHSH, CDR2 LQKENI. The ends were cut back, 2 bases at V and 9 bases at J, with 14 bases in the middle. The CDR3 DNA reads as TGTGCCAGCTCACCAGTGGCCGGGCAGGGTTCACCCCTCCACTTT. Protein product: CASSPVAGQGSPLHF. The full variable domain, with the rest looked up from reference TRBV18 and TRBJ1-6, is NAGVMQNPRHLVRRRGQEARLRCSPMKGHSHVYWYRQLPEEGLKFMVYLQKENIIDESGMPKERFSAEFPKEGPSILRIQQVVRGDSAAYFCASSPVAGQGSPLHFGNGTRLTVT.

The chain links TRBV12-5 to TRBJ2-5; TRBD2 is a possible D gene (5 bases). Germline CDR1 reads LGHNT; CDR2 reads FRNRAP. Trimming removed 8 bases at V and 3 bases at J, with 7 bases between. CDR3 size: 11 residues. This CDR3 reads CASLGEETQYF. For the CDR3, the DNA is TGTGCTAGTCTGGGAGAAGAGACCCAGTACTTC.

The chain is built from TRBV6-6 and TRBJ1-6; D remains unclear. This CDR3 is 14 amino acids long. Trimming left V 4 bases short and J 6 bases short, with 10 bases between. Germline assignment: CDR1 MNHNY and CDR2 SVGAGI (reference sequence). CDR3 in amino acids: CASSFRGLNSPLHF. CDR3 sequence (DNA): TGTGCCAGCAGTTTTCGAGGACTTAATTCACCCCTCCACTTT.

The chain couples TRBV6-5 to TRBJ2-5; possible D gene TRBD2, 6 bases. The germline gives CDR1 MNHEY, CDR2 SVGAGI. V was cut by 5 bases and J by 1 base, with 11 bases left in between. The length of the CDR3 is 14 residues. The DNA for the CDR3 is TGTGCCAGCAGTAGAGGACTACTCCAAGAGACCCAGTACTTC. Encoded protein: CASSRGLLQETQYF.

The rearrangement uses TRBV6-6 and TRBJ2-1; D is unresolved. V shed 0 bases and J shed 2 bases, with 5 bases lying between them. The CDR3 spans 14 residues. Germline V gives CDR1 MNHNY, CDR2 SVGAGI (reference sequence). The CDR3 protein is CASSYSSTYNEQFF. In nucleotides, the CDR3 is TGTGCCAGCAGTTACTCGTCTACCTACAATGAGCAGTTCTTC.

The chain carries TRBV30 and TRBJ1-2; perhaps TRBD1 as D (6 bases). Germline values: CDR1 GTSNPN, CDR2 SVGIG (reference sequence). The CDR3 is made up of 14 amino acids. V was shortened by 0 bases and J by 3 bases, with 11 bases between the two germline ends. The CDR3 is CAWSVLGHHYGYTF. The DNA of the CDR3 is TGTGCCTGGAGTGTATTGGGACACCACTATGGCTACACCTTC.

This rearrangement joins TRBV5-5 to TRBJ1-2, with D hard to call. Trimming left V 5 bases short and J 8 bases short, with 19 bases between. The germline V gene has CDR1 SGHKS and CDR2 YYEKEE (reference sequence). This CDR3 spans 14 amino acids. In DNA, the CDR3 is TGTGCCAGCAGGGATCAAGGAGTCTCTCGGGGCTACACCTTC. It codes for CASRDQGVSRGYTF.

The chain recombines TRBV7-6 with TRBJ2-6, with 11 bases aligning to TRBD2. V lost 2 bases and J lost 0; bases outside the gene matches: 6. This CDR3 comprises 19 residues. Germline V gene sequence: CDR1 SGHVS, CDR2 FNYEAQ. The CDR3 loop reads CASSLLAGGHGSGANVLTF. The CDR3, as DNA: TGTGCCAGCAGCTTACTAGCGGGAGGCCATGGCTCTGGGGCCAACGTCCTGACTTTC.

The rearrangement links TRBV6-1 to TRBJ1-2; a possible D gene is TRBD1 (5 bases). V lost 6 bases, J lost 14 bases, and 19 bases lay in between. The CDR3 is 12 residues long. Germline values: CDR1 MNHNS, CDR2 SASEGT. CDR3: CASSLGQGGNTF. The CDR3 DNA sequence: TGTGCCAGCAGCCTTGGGCAGGGAGGAAATACCTTC.

The chain couples TRBV12-5 to TRBJ2-1, with 9 bases lining up with TRBD1. Germline assignment: CDR1 LGHNT and CDR2 FRNRAP. This CDR3 spans 15 amino acids. V dropped 4 bases and J dropped 2; count of bases not matched to a gene: 3. For the CDR3, the DNA is TGTGCTAGTGGTTCCGGGACAGGGCCCTACAATGAGCAGTTCTTC. The encoded protein is CASGSGTGPYNEQFF.

V gene TRBV25-1 combines with J gene TRBJ2-6, with 8 positions matching TRBD1. The CDR3 is 15 residues long. Germline-derived CDR1 and CDR2 are MGHDK and SYGVNS. V lost 6 bases, J lost 4 bases, and 5 bases stayed unmatched. CDR3 sequence (DNA): TGTGCCAGCAGGCCGACAGGGGCAGGGGCCAACGTCCTGACTTTC. Protein sequence: CASRPTGAGANVLTF.